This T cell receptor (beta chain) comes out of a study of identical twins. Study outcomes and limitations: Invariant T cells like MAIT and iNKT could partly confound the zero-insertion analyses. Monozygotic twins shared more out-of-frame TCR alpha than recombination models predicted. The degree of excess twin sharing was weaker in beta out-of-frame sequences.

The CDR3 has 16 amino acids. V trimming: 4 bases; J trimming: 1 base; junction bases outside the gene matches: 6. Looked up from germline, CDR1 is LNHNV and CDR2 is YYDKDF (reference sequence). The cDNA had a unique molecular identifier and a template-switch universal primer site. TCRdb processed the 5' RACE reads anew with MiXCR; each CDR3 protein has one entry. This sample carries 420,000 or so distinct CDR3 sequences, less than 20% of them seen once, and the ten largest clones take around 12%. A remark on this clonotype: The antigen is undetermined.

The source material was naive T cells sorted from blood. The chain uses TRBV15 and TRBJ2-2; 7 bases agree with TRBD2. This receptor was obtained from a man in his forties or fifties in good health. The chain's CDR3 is CATSILTSLNTGELFF. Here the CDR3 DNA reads TGTGCCACCAGCATCCTGACTAGCCTGAACACCGGGGAGCTGTTTTTT.